A single sample is the source of the 21 T cell receptor beta chains below, sequenced in a study of T cell responses to AZD1222 COVID-19 vaccine. Profiled with immunoSEQ multiplex PCR; TCRdb holds only in-frame clones, not every one. This sample yields tens of thousands of clones, of which more than 75% are seen a single time; 4.7% belongs to the top ten. The sequencing here drew on peripheral blood, taken on day 0 of MenACWY control vaccination. These receptors originate from an adult in good health.

V gene TRBV3-1 (or the pseudogene TRBV3-2) combines with J gene TRBJ2-7; D gene uncertain. The CDR3 is made up of 14 amino acids. CDR1 and CDR2 from the germline V gene are LGHDT and YNNKEL (reference sequence). Trimming removed 1 base from V and 5 bases from J, with 12 bases in between. CDR3 protein: CASSQAGRFDEQYF. As DNA, the CDR3 is TGTGCCAGCAGCCAAGCCGGACGGTTCGACGAGCAGTACTTC.

This chain links TRBV4-1 with TRBJ1-5, with no clear D. Germline assignment: CDR1 MGHRA and CDR2 YSYEKL. V was clipped by 1 base and J by 0 bases, with 7 bases between them. The CDR3 is made up of 15 amino acids. The CDR3 reads CASSQAEYSNQPQHF. The CDR3 coding sequence is TGCGCCAGCAGCCAAGCGGAATATAGCAATCAGCCCCAGCATTTT.

The V and J genes are TRBV25-1 and TRBJ1-2, with a tentative D call TRBD1 (6 bases). The germline CDR1 and CDR2 sequences are MGHDK and SYGVNS. This CDR3 comprises 13 residues. V dropped 5 bases and J dropped 5 bases, with 12 bases sitting between them. CDR3: CASSLTGVYGYTF. The CDR3 DNA follows: TGTGCCAGCAGTCTGACAGGTGTATATGGCTACACCTTC.

The chain links TRBV18 to TRBJ1-1; TRBD1 might be the D (6 bases). The length of the CDR3 is 15 residues. Germline loops: CDR1 KGHSH, CDR2 LQKENI. V dropped 5 bases and J dropped 4 bases, with 17 bases sitting between them. The CDR3 sequence: CASSSPGGIGTEAFF. The CDR3 DNA is TGTGCCAGCTCATCCCCGGGGGGCATCGGCACTGAAGCTTTCTTT.

The V and J genes are TRBV28 and TRBJ2-4; a possible D gene is TRBD2 (6 bases). This CDR3 has 17 amino acids. Between the trimmed V and J ends, which lost 8 bases and 1 base, there was a span of 21 bases. The V gene's germline CDR1 is MDHEN and CDR2 SYDVKM. In DNA, the CDR3 is TGTGCCAGCGGAAAACCGGCCGGGAGAGGGGCCAAAAACATTCAGTACTTC. Protein product: CASGKPAGRGAKNIQYF.

The table lists this clone with a few counts. Other DNA sequences in this sample translate to the same CDR3. This chain connects TRBV28 to TRBJ2-3; D ambiguous. The V and J ends lost 3 bases and 2 bases respectively, with 0 bases between them. The CDR3 sequence is 11 residues long. Germline-derived CDR1 and CDR2 are MDHEN and SYDVKM. The CDR3 loop is CASSFTDTQYF. CDR3 sequence (DNA): TGTGCCAGCAGTTTCACAGATACGCAGTATTTT.

CDR3 sequence: CASSVSYRTGTKPFF. The DNA of the CDR3 is TGTGCCAGCAGCGTATCCTATCGTACTGGGACTAAGCCGTTCTTC. The rearrangement uses TRBV9 and TRBJ2-1; 7 bases are a match to TRBD2. The CDR3 is 15 amino acids. Looked up from germline, CDR1 is SGDLS and CDR2 is YYNGEE. The V gene end was trimmed by 1 base and the J gene end by 15 bases; junction bases not matched to a gene: 16.

V usage is TRBV7-9 and J usage is TRBJ1-1; maybe TRBD1 (6 bases). The CDR3 is made up of 15 amino acids. V lost 0 bases, J lost 1 base, and 9 bases lay in between. Germline values: CDR1 SEHNR, CDR2 FQNEAQ (reference sequence). CDR3 region: CASSLAGQRNTEAFF. The CDR3 DNA reads as TGTGCCAGCAGCTTAGCAGGACAGAGGAACACTGAAGCTTTCTTT.

The chain uses TRBV5-4 and TRBJ2-2; TRBD1 agrees at 11 bases. The CDR3 runs to 15 residues. From germline, CDR1 is SGHNT and CDR2 YYREEE (reference sequence). Trimming removed 9 bases from V and 1 base from J; junction bases left unmatched: 5. The CDR3 reads CATGQGAVNTGELFF. CDR3 bases: TGTGCCACCGGACAGGGGGCCGTGAACACCGGGGAGCTGTTTTTT.

The J gene is TRBJ2-1, the V gene TRBV7-2; 10 bases match TRBD2. Germline V gives CDR1 SGHTA, CDR2 FQGNSA. The CDR3 contains 13 residues. V lost 5 bases, J lost 10 bases, and 5 bases stayed unmatched. CDR3 region: CASSRSGLAEQFF. The CDR3 DNA is TGTGCCAGCAGCCGGTCGGGACTAGCGGAGCAGTTCTTC.

The count of this clone is one. The chain joins TRBV2 to TRBJ2-5; D call uncertain. The CDR3 loop spans 16 amino acids. Germline lookup yields CDR1 SNHLY and CDR2 FYNNEI. V dropped 1 base and J dropped 5 bases, with 17 bases sitting between them. The CDR3 DNA reads as TGTGCCAGCAGTGAAGGGTTGAAGGGCCTTGGGGAGACCCAGTACTTC. Translating gives CASSEGLKGLGETQYF.

The chain has TRBV28 and TRBJ1-5; D is unclear. CDR1 is MDHEN, CDR2 SYDVKM, per germline. V gave up 9 bases and J gave up 0 bases, with 12 bases separating them. The CDR3 consists of 14 residues. CDR3 residues: CASYSGYSNQPQHF. Written as DNA, the CDR3 is TGTGCCAGTTATAGTGGATATAGCAATCAGCCCCAGCATTTT.

The chain's CDR3 is CASSQDQPLGRRAQPQHF. The DNA for the CDR3 is TGTGCCAGCAGCCAAGATCAACCCCTAGGGCGAAGGGCTCAGCCCCAGCATTTT. J is TRBJ1-5 and V is TRBV3-1 (or the pseudogene TRBV3-2); D not resolved. CDR1 and CDR2 from the germline V gene are LGHDT and YNNKEL (reference sequence). V lost 0 bases, J lost 6 bases, and 21 bases lay in between. The CDR3 has 18 residues.

V gene TRBV6-5 combines with J gene TRBJ1-1, with D unclear. Germline CDR1 is MNHEY and CDR2 is SVGAGI. CDR3 length: 13 residues. V was shortened by 5 bases and J by 1 base, with 8 bases between the two germline ends. CDR3: CASSLQWNTEAFF. DNA for the CDR3: TGTGCCAGCAGTCTACAGTGGAACACTGAAGCTTTCTTT.

This chain links TRBV6-2 or TRBV6-3 with TRBJ2-7; D call uncertain. Germline CDR1 reads MNHEY; CDR2 reads SVGEGT. CDR3 length equals 12 residues. Trimming pared 2 bases from V and 2 bases from J, leaving 4 bases between. CDR3 sequence reads: CASSYRAYEQYF. The CDR3 region has the DNA TGTGCCAGCAGTTACCGGGCCTACGAGCAGTACTTC.

The table lists this clone with a count of one. The chain combines TRBV9 with TRBJ2-1; 7 nucleotides agree with TRBD2. The CDR3 totals 15 residues. Looked up from germline, CDR1 is SGDLS and CDR2 is YYNGEE. The J segment lost 1 base and the V segment lost 0 bases, leaving 1 base of the junction unmatched. The CDR3 sequence: CASSVAGGSYNEQFF. The CDR3 nucleotides are TGTGCCAGCAGCGTAGCGGGGGGATCCTACAATGAGCAGTTCTTC.

The chain employs TRBV19 and TRBJ1-2; D uncertain. The germline gives CDR1 LNHDA, CDR2 SQIVND (reference sequence). The CDR3 has 12 residues. Between the trimmed V and J ends, which lost 6 bases and 4 bases, there was a span of 9 bases. CDR3 DNA: TGTGCCAGTAGGGCAGAAGTCTATGGCTACACCTTC. As protein: CASRAEVYGYTF. Filled out from reference TRBV19 and TRBJ1-2, the complete variable domain reads DGGITQSPKYLFRKEGQNVTLSCEQNLNHDAMYWYRQDPGQGLRLIYYSQIVNDFQKGDIAEGYSVSREKKESFPLTVTSAQKNPTAFYLCASRAEVYGYTFGSGTRLTVV.

V gene TRBV28 combines with J gene TRBJ1-2; the match to TRBD1 covers 8 bases. The V and J ends lost 6 bases and 9 bases, in that order; junction bases with no gene match: 12. This CDR3 contains 14 residues. CDR1 and CDR2 (germline): MDHEN, SYDVKM. CDR3 DNA: TGTGCCAGCAGCATGGTCCAGGGGGCGAATAGCTACACCTTC. Translated: CASSMVQGANSYTF.

CDR3 sequence reads: CAISAGQGVGYTF. In DNA form, the CDR3 reads TGTGCCATCAGTGCTGGTCAGGGGGTTGGCTACACCTTC. V and J are TRBV10-3 and TRBJ1-2, with 7 positions matching TRBD1. From germline, CDR1 is ENHRY and CDR2 SYGVKD. This CDR3 is built from 13 residues. With V trimmed by 4 bases and J by 7 bases, 6 bases remained unmatched.

The chain joins TRBV7-8 to TRBJ2-2; D is perhaps TRBD1 or TRBD2 (5 bases each). Germline V lookup: CDR1 SGHVS, CDR2 FQNEAQ. The germline V and J ends were trimmed by 5 bases and 5 bases, with 15 bases remaining between them. The CDR3 runs to 15 residues. The CDR3 sequence is CASSPQGVGTGELFF. The CDR3, as DNA: TGTGCCAGCAGCCCCCAGGGAGTAGGAACCGGGGAGCTGTTTTTT. Complete variable domain (other parts from reference TRBV7-8 and TRBJ2-2): GAGVSQSPRYKVAKRGQDVALRCDPISGHVSLFWYQQALGQGPEFLTYFQNEAQLDKSGLPSDRFFAERPEGSVSTLKIQRTQQEDSAVYLCASSPQGVGTGELFFGEGSRLTVL.

The CDR3 here is CASSLDSFGQGTQPQHF. In nucleotides, the CDR3 is TGTGCCAGCAGCTTAGATTCCTTCGGACAGGGCACTCAGCCCCAGCATTTT. The V and J genes are TRBV7-9 and TRBJ1-5; 8 bases agree with TRBD1. The germline CDR1 and CDR2 sequences are SEHNR and FQNEAQ (reference sequence). The CDR3 has 17 amino acids. V shed 1 base, J shed 6 bases, and the junction held 11 bases outside the gene matches. The full variable domain, with the rest looked up from reference TRBV7-9 and TRBJ1-5, is DTGVSQNPRHKITKRGQNVTFRCDPISEHNRLYWYRQTLGQGPEFLTYFQNEAQLEKSRLLSDRFSAERPKGSFSTLEIQRTEQGDSAMYLCASSLDSFGQGTQPQHFGDGTRLSIL.